A single sample is the source of the 11 T cell receptor beta chains below, sequenced in a study of cytomegalovirus exposure and HLA in healthy donors. The PCR used 60 Vbeta and 13 Jbeta primers. Only in-frame clones appear in the TCRdb table, and some are missing; sequencing was by immunoSEQ multiplex PCR. The repertoire holds 95,000 to 150,000 clones, with about 80% as singletons. Sequenced input: PBMCs. The origin of the receptors is a female donor in good health and CMV-seropositive.

The chain uses TRBV2 and TRBJ1-5; D is possibly TRBD1 (6 bases). The germline V and J ends were trimmed by 6 bases and 5 bases, with 17 bases remaining between them. Per germline, CDR1 SNHLY and CDR2 FYNNEI. This CDR3 has 15 amino acids. CDR3 sequence reads: CASSGLGGGYQPQHF. The CDR3 region has the DNA TGTGCCAGCAGCGGGCTGGGAGGGGGTTATCAGCCCCAGCATTTT.

The chain joins TRBV4-2 to TRBJ2-5, with TRBD1 matching over 8 bases. The J segment lost 7 bases and the V segment lost 4 bases, leaving 8 bases of the junction unmatched. The germline CDR1 and CDR2 sequences are LGHNA and YNFKEQ. CDR3 length equals 14 residues. CDR3 DNA: TGTGCCAGCAGCCCGACAGGGGCGGAGGGGACCCAGTACTTC. Its protein is CASSPTGAEGTQYF.

V is TRBV2 and J is TRBJ1-4; 7 bases are shared with TRBD1. The germline gives CDR1 SNHLY, CDR2 FYNNEI. There are 15 residues in the CDR3. The J segment lost 8 bases and the V segment lost 6 bases, leaving 12 bases of the junction unmatched. CDR3 residues: CASRANRGEVEKLFF. The CDR3 DNA sequence: TGTGCCAGCAGGGCCAACAGGGGCGAGGTGGAAAAACTGTTTTTT.

Comment on this clone: Other DNA variants within this sample encode the same CDR3. The chain joins TRBV6-5 to TRBJ1-2, with D possibly TRBD1 on 6 matching bases. This CDR3 spans 13 amino acids. Germline loops: CDR1 MNHEY, CDR2 SVGAGI. The V and J ends lost 6 bases and 2 bases respectively, with 10 bases between them. The CDR3 region is CASSSGQNYGYTF. CDR3 bases: TGTGCCAGCAGCTCCGGACAGAACTATGGCTACACCTTC.

This chain links TRBV21-1 with TRBJ1-2. TRBV21-1 is designated a pseudogene. This CDR3 region has 15 residues. The CDR3 region is CASSKPSTDGYGYTF. CDR3 bases: TGTGCCAGCAGCAAGCCCTCGACTGATGGCTATGGCTACACCTTC.

The CDR3 region is CASSPTSGGASEQFF. The CDR3 DNA is TGTGCCAGCAGTCCGACTAGCGGGGGGGCCAGTGAGCAGTTCTTC. The J gene is TRBJ2-1, the V gene TRBV2, with TRBD2 identical over 14 bases. There are 15 residues in the CDR3. CDR1 SNHLY and CDR2 FYNNEI come from the germline V gene. Trimming cost V 5 bases and J 9 bases; bases outside gene matches: 6.

The chain uses TRBV28 and TRBJ2-7, with D maybe TRBD2 (6 bases). There are 12 residues in the CDR3. V was clipped by 7 bases and J by 1 base, with 8 bases between them. Looked up from germline, CDR1 is MDHEN and CDR2 is SYDVKM. The CDR3 coding sequence is TGTGCCAGCACGCGGGATTCCTACGAGCAGTACTTC. The encoded protein is CASTRDSYEQYF.

This clone has a handful of counts. The J gene is TRBJ1-1, the V gene TRBV6-4; 9 bases map to TRBD1. The CDR3 is 14 residues long. V shed 6 bases, J shed 1 base, and the junction held 3 bases outside the gene matches. Germline loops: CDR1 MRHNA, CDR2 SNTAGT. CDR3 residues: CASRLQGANTEAFF. CDR3 nucleotides: TGTGCCAGCAGGTTACAGGGGGCGAACACTGAAGCTTTCTTT.

The chain is built from TRBV10-3 and TRBJ1-5, with TRBD1 matching over 11 bases. CDR1 and CDR2 from the germline V gene are ENHRY and SYGVKD. J gave up 3 bases and V 10 bases, and 5 bases lay outside the gene matches. The CDR3 extends over 14 amino acids. The CDR3 is CATSGQGDNQPQHF. DNA of the CDR3: TGTGCCACCTCGGGACAGGGGGACAATCAGCCCCAGCATTTT.

This clone was seen more than once but under ten times. The genes are TRBV4-3 and TRBJ1-2, with a weak D call TRBD1 (6 bases). The CDR3 is 15 residues long. The germline V gene encodes CDR1 LGHNA and CDR2 YSLEER. Deletions cut 0 bases from V and 7 bases from J, with 15 bases between. In nucleotides, the CDR3 is TGCGCCAGCAGCCAAGATATTGGGGGCTCCTCTGGCTACACCTTC. Encoded protein: CASSQDIGGSSGYTF.

The V and J genes are TRBV5-6 and TRBJ2-7; 7 bases map to TRBD1. In germline, CDR1 is SGHDT, CDR2 YYEEEE. V was pared by 2 bases and J by 0 bases, with 2 bases of the junction left unmatched. CDR3 length: 14 amino acids. The CDR3 loop is CASSLGTASYEQYF. Written as DNA, the CDR3 is TGTGCCAGCAGCTTAGGGACAGCCTCCTACGAGCAGTACTTC.